Listed here are 29 T cell receptor beta chains from one sample, sequenced in a study of patients and donors after allogeneic stem cell transplantation. One entry per CDR3 protein, called by TCRdb with MiXCR from the RT-PCR reads. The data contain roughly 880,000 distinct CDR3 sequences, approximately 19% of them singletons. The sequencing sample was made of blood, either unsorted or a sorted T cell fraction (not recorded which). All receptors derive from a human donor who was either an allogeneic HSCT recipient or a stem cell or donor lymphocyte infusion donor (not recorded which). It is not recorded whose cells these are; they may come from a transplant donor.

The gene calls are TRBV5-5 and TRBJ2-1, with 10 bases lining up with TRBD2. Trimming took 4 bases from V and 5 from J; bases not matched to a gene: 12. CDR1 and CDR2 from the germline V gene are SGHKS and YYEKEE (reference sequence). CDR3 length equals 17 residues. CDR3 in DNA: TGTGCCAGCAGCAGAAGCTGGACTAGCGGTAGGGACAATGAGCAGTTCTTC. Residues: CASSRSWTSGRDNEQFF.

V usage is TRBV4-1 and J usage is TRBJ1-1; D remains unclear. The CDR3 totals 13 residues. Germline V CDR1 and CDR2: MGHRA, YSYEKL. V gave up 3 bases and J gave up 6 bases, with 11 bases separating them. The CDR3 loop is CASSHPSSAEAFF. The CDR3 DNA sequence: TGCGCCAGCAGCCACCCATCATCGGCTGAAGCTTTCTTT.

CDR3 DNA: TGTGCCAGCAGCTTAAGGACTAGCGGGAGCTTTGGGCAGTTCTTC. Translated, it gives CASSLRTSGSFGQFF. The chain uses TRBV7-8 and TRBJ2-1, with 13 bases matching TRBD2. CDR3 length: 15 residues. Germline V lookup: CDR1 SGHVS, CDR2 FQNEAQ. With V trimmed by 2 bases and J by 12 bases, 7 bases remained unmatched.

The count of this clonotype is one. This rearrangement joins TRBV18 to TRBJ1-1; tentatively, D is TRBD1 (5 bases). V dropped 2 bases and J dropped 4 bases, with 17 bases sitting between them. The CDR3 length is 16 residues. Germline CDR1 is KGHSH and CDR2 is LQKENI. The CDR3 DNA reads TGTGCCAGCTCACCAAGCCGCGCGGGGGTTGTCACTGAAGCTTTCTTT. It encodes CASSPSRAGVVTEAFF.

The chain combines TRBV11-1 with TRBJ1-1; TRBD1 aligns across 9 bases. Germline trimming cut 2 bases from V and 1 base from J; bases unmatched to any gene: 14. The germline gives CDR1 SGHAT, CDR2 FQDESV (reference sequence). This CDR3 has 19 amino acids. CDR3 residues: CASSLPRTGVTRGNTEAFF. CDR3 coding DNA: TGTGCCAGCAGCTTACCTCGGACAGGGGTAACCCGGGGGAACACTGAAGCTTTCTTT.

The chain combines TRBV20-1 with TRBJ1-4; D is undetermined. V lost 5 bases and J 5 bases, leaving 18 bases between the germline ends. The CDR3 has 15 amino acids. CDR1 and CDR2 (germline): DFQATT, SNEGSKA (reference sequence). CDR3 in amino acids: CSAPAVGSANEKLFF. The CDR3 DNA reads as TGCAGTGCTCCCGCTGTGGGCAGCGCAAATGAAAAACTGTTTTTT.

This chain uses TRBV5-1 with TRBJ2-1, with D perhaps matching TRBD2 (5 bases). CDR3 length: 14 amino acids. Trimming pared 0 bases from V and 7 bases from J, leaving 11 bases between. CDR1 and CDR2 from the germline V gene are SGHRS and YFSETQ. CDR3 loop: CASSLAGSRNEQFF. The CDR3 nucleotides read TGCGCCAGCAGCTTGGCGGGATCCCGGAATGAGCAGTTCTTC.

This chain connects TRBV11-2 to TRBJ2-7, with 7 bases identical to TRBD1. The CDR3 has 16 amino acids. The germline V gene encodes CDR1 SGHAT and CDR2 FQNNGV. Trimming cost V 6 bases and J 4 bases; bases outside gene matches: 15. CDR3 in DNA: TGTGCCAGCAGTCCAGCCGGGGCAGGGGGAAAATACGAGCAGTACTTC. It translates to CASSPAGAGGKYEQYF.

This clonotype was found many times. The gene calls are TRBV10-3 and TRBJ2-5; D not certain. Germline V gene data show CDR1 as ENHRY and CDR2 as SYGVKD. V lost 3 bases and J lost 3, with 8 bases in between. The length of the CDR3 is 13 residues. Here the CDR3 reads CAISERLEETQYF. In DNA, the CDR3 is TGTGCCATCAGTGAACGGCTTGAAGAGACCCAGTACTTC.

The rearrangement joins TRBV5-1 to TRBJ1-1; 7 bases match TRBD1. The CDR3 extends over 15 amino acids. CDR1 SGHRS and CDR2 YFSETQ come from the germline V gene. V shed 4 bases and J 10 bases; nucleotides not matched to a gene: 16. In nucleotides, the CDR3 is TGCGCCAGCAGCCAAGATCCTGACAGGGCGTTAGTAGCTTTCTTT. It specifies CASSQDPDRALVAFF.

The chain links TRBV10-3 to TRBJ2-2; 9 bases fit TRBD1. With V trimmed by 6 bases and J by 6 bases, 5 bases remained unmatched. The CDR3 has 14 residues. Germline V gives CDR1 ENHRY, CDR2 SYGVKD. The CDR3: CAIRQGAFAGELFF. In DNA, the CDR3 is TGTGCCATCAGACAGGGGGCCTTCGCCGGGGAGCTGTTTTTT.

This sequence joins TRBV10-2 and TRBJ2-7, with D perhaps TRBD2 (6 bases). Trimming shortened V by 1 base and J by 7 bases, and 11 bases separated the two germline ends. Germline V gives CDR1 WSHSY, CDR2 SAAADI. The CDR3 length is 13 residues. In DNA, the CDR3 is TGCGCCAGCAGTGAGTTTCCGGAGGGGGAGCAGTACTTC. Its translation is CASSEFPEGEQYF.

This clonotype was seen only a few times. The chain has TRBV2 and TRBJ2-1; D unresolved. CDR3 length: 11 amino acids. The V end was cut by 10 bases, the J end by 10 bases, with 14 bases between. The germline V gene encodes CDR1 SNHLY and CDR2 FYNNEI. CDR3 in amino acids: CATQVRTEQFF. CDR3 DNA sequence: TGTGCCACTCAAGTTCGGACCGAGCAGTTCTTC.

V and J are TRBV7-8 and TRBJ2-3; D may be TRBD2 (7 bases). CDR1 SGHVS and CDR2 FQNEAQ come from the germline V gene. The V end was cut by 1 base, the J end by 4 bases, with 18 bases between. This CDR3 region has 17 residues. CDR3 sequence (DNA): TGTGCCAGCAGCTTAGTTCGGGCGGGGGCTATGGCAGATACGCAGTATTTT. The encoded protein is CASSLVRAGAMADTQYF.

This sequence joins TRBV2 and TRBJ2-4, with D unclear. V lost 7 bases, J lost 0 bases, and 4 bases lay in between. Germline CDR1 is SNHLY and CDR2 is FYNNEI. The CDR3 totals 12 residues. The CDR3 here is CASKEAKNIQYF. In nucleotides, the CDR3 is TGTGCCAGCAAGGAAGCCAAAAACATTCAGTACTTC.

This clonotype was found many times. The J gene is TRBJ1-1, the V gene TRBV6-2 or TRBV6-3; the match to TRBD1 covers 7 bases. The CDR3 loop spans 14 amino acids. Germline V gene sequence: CDR1 MNHEY, CDR2 SVGEGT. Trimming at V came to 5 bases and at J to 5 bases, leaving 8 bases not matched to a gene. CDR3 nucleotide sequence: TGTGCCAGCAGTCCACACCGCAGGGGGACTGAAGCTTTCTTT. It specifies CASSPHRRGTEAFF.

This clonotype was observed many times. This chain uses TRBV12-3 or TRBV12-4 with TRBJ2-2; D may be TRBD2 (5 bases). Trimming stripped 7 bases from V and 8 bases from J, with 20 bases between. This CDR3 comprises 15 residues. The CDR3: CASNAPEAPQGELFF. CDR3 nucleotide sequence: TGTGCCAGCAACGCCCCGGAGGCCCCCCAAGGGGAGCTGTTTTTT.

The J gene is TRBJ2-3, the V gene TRBV5-6, with 7 bases that match TRBD2. Trimming took 2 bases from V and 5 from J; bases not matched to a gene: 14. This CDR3 comprises 17 residues. Per germline, CDR1 SGHDT and CDR2 YYEEEE. CDR3 region: CASSFMASGDGRDTQYF. The CDR3 DNA reads TGTGCCAGCAGCTTCATGGCCAGCGGGGACGGAAGAGATACGCAGTATTTT.

J is TRBJ2-7 and V is TRBV11-1; TRBD2 might be the D (5 bases). V lost 5 bases and J lost 5, with 16 bases in between. From germline, CDR1 is SGHAT and CDR2 FQDESV (reference sequence). The CDR3 has 14 amino acids. CDR3: CASSPVRGGDEQYF. The CDR3, as DNA: TGTGCCAGCAGCCCCGTCCGGGGTGGAGACGAGCAGTACTTC. The variable domain in full, completed from reference TRBV11-1 and TRBJ2-7, reads EAEVAQSPRYKITEKSQAVAFWCDPISGHATLYWYRQILGQGPELLVQFQDESVVDDSQLPKDRFSAERLKGVDSTLKIQPAELGDSAMYLCASSPVRGGDEQYFGPGTRLTVT.

Here the CDR3 DNA reads TGCGCCAGCAAACTAGCGGCCGCAGATACGCAGTATTTT. This encodes CASKLAAADTQYF. The chain employs TRBV5-1 and TRBJ2-3; 8 bases map to TRBD2. The CDR3 spans 13 residues. Germline CDR1 and CDR2: SGHRS and YFSETQ. Trimming took 6 bases from V and 4 from J; bases not matched to a gene: 4.

This chain joins TRBV2 and TRBJ2-1, with 8 positions matching TRBD2. V lost 6 bases, J lost 8 bases, and 18 bases stayed unmatched. Looked up from germline, CDR1 is SNHLY and CDR2 is FYNNEI. The CDR3 runs to 17 residues. CDR3 in DNA: TGTGCCAGCAGCTACCCGGCTGACGGCGGGGGGATCGATGAGCAGTTCTTC. Its translation: CASSYPADGGGIDEQFF.

This clonotype was recorded a few times. The rearrangement joins TRBV3-1 to TRBJ2-3, with 8 positions matching TRBD1. The V and J ends lost 3 bases and 2 bases, in that order; junction bases with no gene match: 4. The germline V gene has CDR1 LGHDT and CDR2 YNNKEL (reference sequence). The CDR3 consists of 15 residues. The CDR3 is CASSQDRAITDTQYF. In DNA form, the CDR3 reads TGTGCCAGCAGCCAGGACAGGGCGATCACAGATACGCAGTATTTT.

This sequence joins TRBV7-9 and TRBJ2-7; D might be TRBD2 (6 bases). Germline lookup yields CDR1 SEHNR and CDR2 FQNEAQ (reference sequence). The CDR3 runs 14 residues. V lost 3 bases, J lost 2 bases, and 11 bases lay in between. CDR3 coding DNA: TGTGCCAGCAGCTTTCCTGGGGAGGCCTACGAGCAGTACTTC. It translates to CASSFPGEAYEQYF. Full variable domain (rest looked up from reference TRBV7-9 and TRBJ2-7): DTGVSQNPRHKITKRGQNVTFRCDPISEHNRLYWYRQTLGQGPEFLTYFQNEAQLEKSRLLSDRFSAERPKGSFSTLEIQRTEQGDSAMYLCASSFPGEAYEQYFGPGTRLTVT.

This clonotype has just a few counts. A junction end diverges from the germline sequence, so it may reflect a read error. This chain links TRBV12-3 or TRBV12-4 with TRBJ1-6, with unresolved D. This CDR3 has 13 amino acids. CDR3 DNA sequence: TGTGTCAGCAGTTTCGGGCCTGTCGGACCCCTCCACTTT. It codes for CVSSFGPVGPLHF.

The chain couples TRBV9 to TRBJ2-1, with D unclear. Trimming stripped 0 bases from V and 4 bases from J, with 8 bases between. CDR1 and CDR2 (germline): SGDLS, YYNGEE. The CDR3 contains 14 residues. CDR3 DNA: TGTGCCAGCAGCGTAGGACACCTTTACAATGAGCAGTTCTTC. Protein sequence: CASSVGHLYNEQFF.

The chain joins TRBV6-1 to TRBJ2-7; 11 bases are a match to TRBD1. Germline V gene lookup returns CDR1 MNHNS and CDR2 SASEGT. With 6 bases clipped from V and 5 bases from J, the junction kept 12 bases outside the gene matches. The CDR3 runs 16 residues. CDR3 amino acids: CASSRSGRDRGDEQYF. The CDR3 region has the DNA TGTGCCAGCAGCCGGAGCGGGCGGGACAGGGGGGACGAGCAGTACTTC.

The table lists this clonotype with a few counts. The chain has TRBV5-5 and TRBJ2-2; 7 bases line up with TRBD2. V shed 3 bases and J 6 bases; nucleotides not matched to a gene: 8. The germline V gene encodes CDR1 SGHKS and CDR2 YYEKEE (reference sequence). This CDR3 region has 15 residues. The CDR3 sequence is CASSYQLARSGELFF. Written as DNA, the CDR3 is TGTGCCAGCAGCTACCAACTAGCGAGGTCCGGGGAGCTGTTTTTT. Complete variable domain (other parts from reference TRBV5-5 and TRBJ2-2): DAGVTQSPTHLIKTRGQQVTLRCSPISGHKSVSWYQQVLGQGPQFIFQYYEKEERGRGNFPDRFSARQFPNYSSELNVNALLLGDSALYLCASSYQLARSGELFFGEGSRLTVL.

The chain employs TRBV6-2 or TRBV6-3 and TRBJ2-3; maybe TRBD2 (5 bases). V lost 2 bases and J lost 3, with 12 bases in between. Per germline, CDR1 MNHEY and CDR2 SVGEGT. The CDR3 runs to 15 residues. CDR3 nucleotide sequence: TGTGCCAGCAGTTACCACAGAAGGAGGACAGATACGCAGTATTTT. It specifies CASSYHRRRTDTQYF.

This clonotype was found a few times. The chain combines TRBV27 with TRBJ2-7; possible D gene TRBD2, 6 bases. Deletions cut 5 bases from V and 2 bases from J, with 16 bases between. CDR1 is MNHEY and CDR2 is SMNVEV in the germline V gene (reference sequence). CDR3 length: 15 residues. The CDR3 here is CASSGSGGATYEQYF. DNA of the CDR3: TGTGCCAGCAGTGGATCAGGAGGGGCGACCTACGAGCAGTACTTC.